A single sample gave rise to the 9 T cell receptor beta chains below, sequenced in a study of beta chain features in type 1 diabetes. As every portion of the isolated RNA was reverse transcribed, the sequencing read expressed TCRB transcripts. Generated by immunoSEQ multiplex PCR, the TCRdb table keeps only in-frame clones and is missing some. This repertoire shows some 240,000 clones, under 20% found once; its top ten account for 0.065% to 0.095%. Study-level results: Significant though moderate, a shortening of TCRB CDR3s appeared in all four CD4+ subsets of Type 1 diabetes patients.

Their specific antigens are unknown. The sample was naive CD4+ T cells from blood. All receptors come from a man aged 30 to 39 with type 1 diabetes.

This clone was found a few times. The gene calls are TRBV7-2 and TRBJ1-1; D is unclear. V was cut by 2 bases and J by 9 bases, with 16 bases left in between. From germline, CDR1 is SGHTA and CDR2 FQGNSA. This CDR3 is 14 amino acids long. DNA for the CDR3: TGTGCCAGCAGCTTATCTTCGGCTGCGGCAAAAGCTTTCTTT. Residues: CASSLSSAAAKAFF.

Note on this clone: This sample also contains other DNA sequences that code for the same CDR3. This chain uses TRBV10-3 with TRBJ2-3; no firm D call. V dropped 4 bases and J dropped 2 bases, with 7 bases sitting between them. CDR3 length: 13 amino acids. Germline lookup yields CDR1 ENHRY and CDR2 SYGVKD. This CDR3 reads CAISGTNTDTQYF. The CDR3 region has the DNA TGTGCCATCAGTGGGACCAACACAGATACGCAGTATTTT.

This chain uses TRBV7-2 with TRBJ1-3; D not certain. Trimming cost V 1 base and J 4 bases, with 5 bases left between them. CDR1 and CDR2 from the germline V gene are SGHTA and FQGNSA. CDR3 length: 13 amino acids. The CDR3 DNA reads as TGTGCCAGCAGCTTAGGTTCCGGAAACACCATATATTTT. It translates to CASSLGSGNTIYF.

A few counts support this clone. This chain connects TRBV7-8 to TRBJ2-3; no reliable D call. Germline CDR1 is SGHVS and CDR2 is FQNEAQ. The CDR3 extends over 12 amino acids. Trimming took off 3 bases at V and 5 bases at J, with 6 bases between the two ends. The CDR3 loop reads CASSFDVDTQYF. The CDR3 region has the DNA TGTGCCAGCAGCTTTGATGTAGATACGCAGTATTTT.

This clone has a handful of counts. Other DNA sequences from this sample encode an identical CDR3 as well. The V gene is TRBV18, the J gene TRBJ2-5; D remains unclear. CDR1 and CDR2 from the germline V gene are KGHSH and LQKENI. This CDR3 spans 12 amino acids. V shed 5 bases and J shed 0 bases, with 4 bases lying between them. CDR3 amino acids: CASSSNQETQYF. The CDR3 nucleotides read TGTGCCAGCTCATCAAACCAAGAGACCCAGTACTTC.

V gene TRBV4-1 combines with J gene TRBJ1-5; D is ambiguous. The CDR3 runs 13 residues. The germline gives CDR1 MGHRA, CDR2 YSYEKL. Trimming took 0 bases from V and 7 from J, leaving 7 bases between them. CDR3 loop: CASSQDQEQPQHF. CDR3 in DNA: TGCGCCAGCAGCCAAGATCAGGAACAGCCCCAGCATTTT.

CDR3 coding DNA: TGTGCCAGCAGCGCTCGGGCGTCAGCCTACGAGCAGTACTTC. Its translation is CASSARASAYEQYF. The chain joins TRBV9 to TRBJ2-7; D is ambiguous. The length of the CDR3 is 14 residues. Germline CDR1 reads SGDLS; CDR2 reads YYNGEE. The germline V and J ends were trimmed by 3 bases and 2 bases, with 12 bases remaining between them.

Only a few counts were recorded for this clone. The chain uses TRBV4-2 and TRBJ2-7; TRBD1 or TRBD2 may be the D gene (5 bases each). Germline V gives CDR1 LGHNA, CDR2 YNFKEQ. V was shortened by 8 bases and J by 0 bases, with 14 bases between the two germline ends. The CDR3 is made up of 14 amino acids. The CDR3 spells CASSPFGTSYEQYF. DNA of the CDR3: TGTGCCAGCTCCCCTTTCGGGACCTCCTACGAGCAGTACTTC.

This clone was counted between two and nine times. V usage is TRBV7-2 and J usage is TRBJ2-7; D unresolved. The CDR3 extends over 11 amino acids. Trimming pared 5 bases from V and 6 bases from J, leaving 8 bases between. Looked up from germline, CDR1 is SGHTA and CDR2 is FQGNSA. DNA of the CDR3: TGTGCCAGCAGCCGACACGCCGAGCAGTACTTC. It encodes CASSRHAEQYF. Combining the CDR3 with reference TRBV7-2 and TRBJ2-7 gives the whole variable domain GAGVSQSPSNKVTEKGKDVELRCDPISGHTALYWYRQSLGQGLEFLIYFQGNSAPDKSGLPSDRFSAERTGGSVSTLTIQRTQQEDSAVYLCASSRHAEQYFGPGTRLTVT.